These T cell receptor beta chains were read from a single sample in a study of shared clonotypes between healthy human individuals. Generated by immunoSEQ multiplex PCR, the TCRdb table keeps only in-frame clones and is missing some. The sample has about 490,000 clones, 76% seen once; the top ten hold 10% to 15%. The sequencing sample was made of PBMCs. The receptors shown here come from a woman in her thirties or forties in good health. Some clones in this sample may be carry-over from other donors' samples. Each CDR3 is given with its conserved first and last residue. D genes are given only for firm matches. Clone size is stated in some rows and not others, as once, few, many or a class when expanded.

clone size	D gene	V gene	J gene	CDR3 protein	CDR3 DNA
-	TRBD1	TRBV7-3	TRBJ2-1	CASSLRQGMSYNEQFF	TGTGCCAGCAGCCTTAGACAGGGGATGTCCTACAATGAGCAGTTCTTC
-	TRBD1	TRBV10-3	TRBJ2-5	CAITRDREETQYF	TGTGCCATCACTCGGGACAGGGAAGAGACCCAGTACTTC
-	TRBD2	TRBV5-4	TRBJ2-1	CASSLEGTSGSYEQFF	TGTGCCAGCAGCTTGGAGGGGACTAGCGGGAGTTATGAGCAGTTCTTC
once	-	TRBV6-6	TRBJ2-5	CASKEQETQYF	TGTGCCAGCAAGGAACAAGAGACCCAGTACTTC
-	-	TRBV4-3	TRBJ1-1	CASSQDTGGADEAFF	TGCGCCAGCAGCCAAGATACGGGGGGCGCGGATGAAGCTTTCTTT
once	-	TRBV27	TRBJ2-1	CASSEQNNEQFF	TGTGCCAGCAGTGAGCAAAACAATGAGCAGTTCTTC
-	-	TRBV25-1	TRBJ2-7	CASPPERGPGPYEQYF	TGTGCCAGCCCCCCGGAAAGGGGCCCCGGGCCCTACGAGCAGTACTTC
-	TRBD2	TRBV7-9	TRBJ2-1	CASSPPGLAYNEQFF	TGTGCCAGCAGCCCCCCGGGACTAGCATACAATGAGCAGTTCTTC
-	TRBD1	TRBV28	TRBJ2-4	CASREGQAQNIQYF	TGTGCCAGCAGAGAGGGACAGGCGCAAAACATTCAGTACTTC
-	-	TRBV7-6	TRBJ2-5	CASSLAPAETQYF	TGTGCCAGCAGCTTAGCGCCGGCGGAGACCCAGTACTTC
-	TRBD2	TRBV7-8	TRBJ2-5	CASSSSGGTRQETQYF	TGTGCCAGCAGCTCCTCGGGGGGGACTAGACAAGAGACCCAGTACTTC
once	-	TRBV7-2	TRBJ1-1	CASSLDRENTEAFF	TGTGCCAGCAGCTTAGACAGGGAGAACACTGAAGCTTTCTTT
once	TRBD2	TRBV19	TRBJ2-2	CASELSGTNTGELFF	TGTGCCAGTGAGCTTAGCGGGACGAACACCGGGGAGCTGTTTTTT
once	-	TRBV7-7	TRBJ2-1	CASSIDPTSNEQFF	TGTGCCAGCAGCATAGACCCCACTAGCAATGAGCAGTTCTTC
-	-	TRBV5-1	TRBJ2-3	CASSLAGLGTTDTQYF	TGCGCCAGCAGCTTGGCGGGCCTAGGAACGACTGATACGCAGTATTTT
few	-	TRBV28	TRBJ2-3	CASTRSGPRGPDTQYF	TGTGCCAGCACCCGATCGGGGCCTCGCGGGCCAGATACGCAGTATTTT
-	-	TRBV30	TRBJ1-1	CAWSAPWSPMNTEAFF	TGTGCCTGGAGTGCCCCATGGAGCCCTATGAACACTGAAGCTTTCTTT
-	-	TRBV28	TRBJ1-1	CASSLQGEAFF	TGTGCCAGCAGTTTACAGGGTGAAGCTTTCTTT
-	-	TRBV5-6	TRBJ2-6	CASSPGRSGANVLTF	TGTGCCAGCAGCCCGGGACGGTCTGGGGCCAACGTCCTGACTTTC
-	-	TRBV25-1	TRBJ1-2	CASSEQAQAPTF	TGTGCCAGCAGTGAACAGGCACAGGCACCCACCTTC
few	-	TRBV29-1	TRBJ1-1	CSVEEGGKNTEAFF	TGCAGCGTTGAGGAGGGGGGAAAGAACACTGAAGCTTTCTTT
-	-	TRBV6-5	TRBJ1-4	CASSYRGQDEKLFF	TGTGCCAGCAGTTACAGGGGCCAAGATGAAAAACTGTTTTTT
-	-	TRBV28	TRBJ2-1	CASSSQRVRGPYNEQFF	TGTGCCAGCAGCAGTCAACGGGTGAGGGGTCCCTACAATGAGCAGTTCTTC
-	-	TRBV7-9	TRBJ1-4	CASSQNTGTNEKLFF	TGTGCCAGCAGCCAAAATACAGGAACAAATGAAAAACTGTTTTTT
-	-	TRBV9	TRBJ2-1	CASSVEEAAQQFF	TGTGCCAGCAGCGTAGAGGAGGCGGCTCAGCAGTTCTTC
-	TRBD1	TRBV2	TRBJ1-1	CASSLDRGTEAFF	TGTGCCAGCAGTCTTGACAGGGGCACTGAAGCTTTCTTT
-	-	TRBV27	TRBJ2-3	CASRQLSTDTQYF	TGTGCCAGCAGACAGTTAAGCACAGATACGCAGTATTTT
-	-	TRBV6-6	TRBJ1-2	CASTPEGVGGYTF	TGTGCCAGCACACCAGAGGGGGTAGGTGGCTACACCTTC
-	TRBD1	TRBV5-1	TRBJ2-5	CASSKGTGAETQYF	TGCGCCAGCAGCAAGGGGACAGGGGCAGAGACCCAGTACTTC
-	-	TRBV30	TRBJ1-4	CAWSAHRESGEKLFF	TGTGCCTGGAGTGCCCACAGGGAGTCGGGTGAAAAACTGTTTTTT
-	-	TRBV5-4	TRBJ2-2	CASSLGAGSNTGELFF	TGTGCTAGCAGCTTGGGGGCGGGATCGAACACCGGGGAGCTGTTTTTT
-	-	TRBV7-9	TRBJ1-4	CASSSGTKNGKLFF	TGTGCCAGCAGCTCCGGGACCAAAAACGGAAAACTGTTTTTT
-	-	TRBV29-1	TRBJ1-1	CSVSRDLNAEAFF	TGCAGCGTCAGCAGGGACTTGAACGCTGAAGCTTTTTTT
-	-	TRBV27	TRBJ2-5	CASSLRGGAWETQYF	TGTGCCAGCAGTTTAAGGGGCGGGGCCTGGGAGACCCAGTACTTC
few	TRBD1	TRBV18	TRBJ2-7	CASSPQTGENEQYF	TGTGCCAGCTCACCTCAGACAGGGGAGAACGAGCAGTACTTC
once	TRBD2	TRBV6-4	TRBJ2-3	CASSLLAGTGDTQYF	TGTGCCAGCAGCCTACTAGCGGGAACGGGAGATACGCAGTATTTT
-	-	TRBV7-2	TRBJ1-1	CASSFSGHGTEAFF	TGTGCCAGCAGCTTTTCGGGACACGGAACTGAAGCTTTCTTT
-	-	TRBV2	TRBJ2-3	CASRKRTQSTDTQYF	TGTGCCAGCAGGAAACGGACCCAGAGCACAGATACGCAGTATTTT
once	-	TRBV19	TRBJ2-3	CASSADRGLTDTQYF	TGTGCCAGTAGTGCTGACCGGGGACTCACAGATACGCAGTATTTT
-	-	TRBV10-2	TRBJ1-4	CASREWGNEKLFF	TGCGCCAGCAGGGAGTGGGGAAATGAAAAACTGTTTTTT
-	-	TRBV29-1	TRBJ1-1	CSAQDPGEAFF	TGCAGCGCCCAAGACCCAGGGGAAGCTTTCTTT
once	TRBD2	TRBV11-3	TRBJ2-7	CARRGVSSYEQYF	TGTGCCCGGCGGGGGGTTAGCTCCTACGAGCAGTACTTC
-	-	TRBV2	TRBJ1-1	CASTTHHGGNTEAFF	TGTGCCAGCACCACCCATCACGGGGGGAACACTGAAGCTTTCTTT
-	TRBD1	TRBV2	TRBJ1-1	CASSENRGTEAFF	TGTGCCAGCAGTGAGAACAGGGGCACTGAAGCTTTCTTT
-	-	TRBV28	TRBJ2-1	CASSQSMAPGVDEQFF	TGTGCCAGCAGTCAATCAATGGCCCCGGGAGTGGATGAGCAGTTCTTC
-	-	TRBV15	TRBJ2-7	CATSGGRETYEQYF	TGTGCCACCAGCGGGGGACGGGAGACCTACGAGCAGTACTTC
-	-	TRBV5-5	TRBJ1-3	CASSFSGNTIYF	TGTGCCAGCAGCTTCTCCGGAAACACCATATATTTT
-	TRBD2	TRBV18	TRBJ2-7	CASSPGTSGRGEQYF	TGTGCCAGCTCACCAGGGACTAGCGGGAGAGGCGAGCAGTACTTC